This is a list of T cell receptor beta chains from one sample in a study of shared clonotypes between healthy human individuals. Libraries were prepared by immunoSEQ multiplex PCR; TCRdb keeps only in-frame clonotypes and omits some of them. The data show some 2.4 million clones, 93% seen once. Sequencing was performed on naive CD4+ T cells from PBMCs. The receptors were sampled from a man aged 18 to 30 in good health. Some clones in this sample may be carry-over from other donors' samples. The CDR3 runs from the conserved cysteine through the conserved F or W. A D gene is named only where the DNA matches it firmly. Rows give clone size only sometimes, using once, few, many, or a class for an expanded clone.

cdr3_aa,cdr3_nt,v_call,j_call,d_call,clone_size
CASSLPGTANYGYTF,TGTGCCAGCAGTTTGCCCGGGACAGCTAACTATGGCTACACCTTC,TRBV28,TRBJ1-2,TRBD1,NA
CASSLGRTGELFF,TGTGCCAGCAGCTTGGGTCGGACCGGGGAGCTGTTTTTT,TRBV5-6,TRBJ2-2,NA,NA
CASSLVVASGQETQYF,TGCGCCAGCAGCTTGGTGGTCGCTAGCGGCCAAGAGACCCAGTACTTC,TRBV5-1,TRBJ2-5,TRBD2,NA
CASSFHRAGQETQYF,TGTGCCAGCAGTTTTCACAGGGCGGGCCAAGAGACCCAGTACTTC,TRBV27,TRBJ2-5,NA,NA
CASSGRTGRRNTIYF,TGTGCCAGCAGCGGACGGACAGGGCGTCGAAACACCATATATTTT,TRBV9,TRBJ1-3,TRBD1,NA
CASSPQAGGYGYTF,TGTGCCAGTAGTCCGCAAGCAGGGGGCTATGGCTACACCTTC,TRBV19,TRBJ1-2,TRBD1,NA
CASSQELRGEVSPLHF,TGTGCCAGCAGCCAAGAATTGCGGGGAGAAGTTTCACCCCTCCACTTT,TRBV4-2,TRBJ1-6,NA,NA
CASSLTVYEQYF,TGTGCCAGCAGCTTAACAGTCTACGAGCAGTACTTC,TRBV5-6,TRBJ2-7,NA,NA
CASSLGTYYYEQYF,TGTGCCAGCAGTTTAGGGACCTACTACTACGAGCAGTACTTC,TRBV28,TRBJ2-7,NA,NA
CASSLPGVSGANVLTF,TGTGCCAGCAGCTTGCCAGGGGTCTCTGGGGCCAACGTCCTGACTTTC,TRBV5-4,TRBJ2-6,NA,NA
CAWSAGTANSPLHF,TGTGCCTGGAGTGCCGGGACAGCGAATTCACCCCTCCACTTT,TRBV30,TRBJ1-6,TRBD1,NA
CASSQRAGVGANEKLFF,TGTGCCAGCAGCCAGAGGGCAGGGGTCGGAGCTAATGAAAAACTGTTTTTT,TRBV14,TRBJ1-4,NA,NA
CASSLARAAPSAAYEQYF,TGTGCCAGCAGCTTAGCTAGGGCAGCTCCTAGTGCGGCCTACGAGCAGTACTTC,TRBV7-9,TRBJ2-7,NA,NA
CASSFPQGGGANVLTF,TGTGCCAGCAGTTTCCCTCAGGGTGGTGGGGCCAACGTCCTGACTTTC,TRBV28,TRBJ2-6,NA,NA
CASSPWTGGWRTGELFF,TGTGCCAGCAGCCCTTGGACAGGGGGCTGGAGAACCGGGGAGCTGTTTTTT,TRBV28,TRBJ2-2,TRBD1,NA
CASRPGQKNTEAFF,TGTGCCAGCAGGCCGGGACAGAAGAACACTGAAGCTTTCTTT,TRBV2,TRBJ1-1,TRBD1,NA
CASSLPGRPSYNEQFF,TGTGCCAGCAGCTTACCGGGCAGGCCCTCCTACAATGAGCAGTTCTTC,TRBV7-7,TRBJ2-1,NA,NA
CASSNLAGVRETQYF,TGTGCCAGCAGCAACCTAGCGGGAGTTCGGGAGACCCAGTACTTC,TRBV7-2,TRBJ2-5,TRBD2,NA
CASSWGKPSGANVLTF,TGTGCCAGCAGCTGGGGAAAGCCCTCTGGGGCCAACGTCCTGACTTTC,TRBV9,TRBJ2-6,NA,NA
CASSSVDNIQYF,TGTGCCAGCAGCTCAGTAGATAACATTCAGTACTTC,TRBV7-3,TRBJ2-4,NA,NA
CASSRGLQGKLFF,TGTGCCAGCAGTCGAGGACTACAAGGAAAACTGTTTTTT,TRBV27,TRBJ1-4,NA,few
CASSDQGHGQPQHF,TGTGCCAGCAGTGATCAGGGCCATGGTCAGCCCCAGCATTTT,TRBV6-1,TRBJ1-5,NA,NA
CASRNDRGFDEQYF,TGTGCCAGCAGAAATGACAGGGGGTTTGACGAGCAGTACTTC,TRBV7-2,TRBJ2-7,TRBD1,NA
CASSLQGDEKLFF,TGCGCCAGCAGCTTGCAGGGGGACGAAAAACTGTTTTTT,TRBV5-1,TRBJ1-4,TRBD1,NA
CASLMGQGGDTQYF,TGTGCCAGCCTTATGGGGCAGGGGGGAGATACGCAGTATTTT,TRBV6-6,TRBJ2-3,NA,once